What follows are 21 T cell receptor beta chains derived from one specimen sequenced in a study of control samples from healthy donors and cancer patients. The assay was immunoSEQ multiplex PCR, and TCRdb's table has in-frame clones only and misses some. This sample has fewer than 200,000 clones, with about 94% found just once. Material for sequencing was PBMCs. The receptors were gathered from a man aged 60-69 years with colorectal cancer.

This sequence joins TRBV7-6 and TRBJ2-3, with TRBD2 matching over 11 bases. The CDR3 spans 14 residues. The ends lost 4 bases at V and 5 bases at J; junction bases unmatched: 2. Germline V CDR1 and CDR2: SGHVS, FNYEAQ. CDR3 loop: CASSSSGGKDTQYF. The CDR3 region has the DNA TGTGCCAGCAGCTCTAGCGGGGGGAAAGATACGCAGTATTTT.

The chain employs TRBV4-1 and TRBJ1-4; perhaps TRBD1 as D (5 bases). This CDR3 is 15 amino acids long. Germline CDR1 reads MGHRA; CDR2 reads YSYEKL. With 4 bases removed from V and 7 bases from J, the gap between germline ends came to 16 bases. CDR3 region: CASSLPLGVGEKLFF. CDR3 nucleotide sequence: TGCGCCAGCAGCCTCCCACTGGGGGTCGGTGAAAAACTGTTTTTT.

This clone occurred once. The chain has TRBV12-3 or TRBV12-4 and TRBJ1-6, with D perhaps matching TRBD1 (6 bases). V lost 5 bases and J 11 bases, leaving 7 bases between the germline ends. This CDR3 region has 11 residues. CDR3 protein: CASSPGAPLHF. The CDR3 coding sequence is TGTGCCAGCAGTCCAGGGGCACCCCTCCACTTT.

The rearrangement joins TRBV9 to TRBJ2-2, with TRBD2 matching 9 bases. Per the germline V gene, CDR1 is SGDLS and CDR2 is YYNGEE. The trim removed 3 bases at V and 3 bases at J, leaving 6 bases unmatched. The CDR3 length is 16 residues. The CDR3 is CASSASLAGDTGELFF. Here the CDR3 DNA reads TGTGCCAGCAGCGCCTCCTTAGCGGGGGACACCGGGGAGCTGTTTTTT.

This clone appeared once. J is TRBJ2-7 and V is TRBV16; D is perhaps TRBD1 (6 bases). Germline loops: CDR1 KGHSY, CDR2 FQNENV. The CDR3 length is 14 residues. With 7 bases removed from V and 2 bases from J, the gap between germline ends came to 15 bases. The CDR3 region has the DNA TGTGCCAGCACCCCGGACAGAGCTCCCTACGAGCAGTACTTC. Encoded protein: CASTPDRAPYEQYF.

The chain is built from TRBV6-5 and TRBJ1-2; 9 nucleotides align to TRBD1. Germline loops: CDR1 MNHEY, CDR2 SVGAGI. The CDR3 has 12 amino acids. Unmatched junction bases numbered 3, after V lost 5 bases and J lost 8 bases. The DNA of the CDR3 is TGTGCCAGCAGTCTAACAGGGGGCGGCTACACCTTC. Translating gives CASSLTGGGYTF.

V usage is TRBV7-8 and J usage is TRBJ2-5; possible D gene TRBD2, 6 bases. The V gene's germline CDR1 is SGHVS and CDR2 FQNEAQ. V was pared by 0 bases and J by 4 bases, with 9 bases between. The CDR3 loop spans 14 amino acids. The DNA for the CDR3 is TGTGCCAGCAGCTTAGCGCGGAGGGCAGAGACCCAGTACTTC. Translated: CASSLARRAETQYF. Full variable domain (missing parts from reference TRBV7-8 and TRBJ2-5): GAGVSQSPRYKVAKRGQDVALRCDPISGHVSLFWYQQALGQGPEFLTYFQNEAQLDKSGLPSDRFFAERPEGSVSTLKIQRTQQEDSAVYLCASSLARRAETQYFGPGTRLLVL.

The V and J genes are TRBV9 and TRBJ2-3; D is possibly TRBD1 (6 bases). Trimming left V 2 bases short and J 1 base short, with 11 bases between. The CDR3 is made up of 15 amino acids. Germline values: CDR1 SGDLS, CDR2 YYNGEE. The CDR3 sequence is CASSVGQRGTDTQYF. The CDR3 region has the DNA TGTGCCAGCAGCGTTGGACAGCGAGGCACAGATACGCAGTATTTT.

The chain employs TRBV2 and TRBJ1-5, with D uncertain. This CDR3 region has 13 residues. V gave up 6 bases and J gave up 2 bases, with 8 bases separating them. In germline, CDR1 is SNHLY, CDR2 FYNNEI. CDR3 sequence: CASRYLGNQPQHF. The CDR3 DNA reads TGTGCCAGCAGGTACCTAGGCAATCAGCCCCAGCATTTT.

V is TRBV30 and J is TRBJ1-4, with D perhaps matching TRBD1 (6 bases). The germline V gene encodes CDR1 GTSNPN and CDR2 SVGIG (reference sequence). The length of the CDR3 is 14 residues. The ends were cut back, 7 bases at V and 7 bases at J, with 19 bases in the middle. Written as DNA, the CDR3 is TGTGCCTTTTCATGGGGGGCGCGTGTTGAAAAACTGTTTTTT. This encodes CAFSWGARVEKLFF.

The chain recombines TRBV6-5 with TRBJ1-2, with 9 bases fitting TRBD1. The CDR3 spans 15 residues. The trim removed 3 bases at V and 4 bases at J, leaving 6 bases unmatched. Germline CDR1 reads MNHEY; CDR2 reads SVGAGI. The CDR3 DNA follows: TGTGCCAGCAGTTATTCTACAGGGGGCGCCTATGGCTACACCTTC. Translating it yields CASSYSTGGAYGYTF.

This sequence joins TRBV6-1 and TRBJ1-2; TRBD1 is a possible D gene (5 bases). Germline lookup yields CDR1 MNHNS and CDR2 SASEGT. V was clipped by 1 base and J by 4 bases, with 13 bases between them. CDR3 size: 15 residues. The CDR3 DNA sequence: TGTGCCAGCAGTGAAGGGAGACAGAGCCTCTATGGCTACACCTTC. Translating gives CASSEGRQSLYGYTF.

V and J are TRBV6-5 and TRBJ1-1; a possible D gene is TRBD1 (6 bases). The germline V and J ends were trimmed by 5 bases and 4 bases, with 14 bases remaining between them. This CDR3 has 14 amino acids. CDR1 MNHEY and CDR2 SVGAGI come from the germline V gene. As DNA, the CDR3 is TGTGCCAGCAGTCCAACAGGGAAGGCCACTGAAGCTTTCTTT. As protein: CASSPTGKATEAFF.

V is TRBV18 and J is TRBJ1-2, with a possible D match to TRBD1 (5 bases). Between the trimmed V and J ends, which lost 6 bases and 3 bases, there was a span of 11 bases. Germline V gene data show CDR1 as KGHSH and CDR2 as LQKENI. This CDR3 has 13 amino acids. Written as DNA, the CDR3 is TGTGCCAGCTCGGGAGGGGTGGACTATGGCTACACCTTC. Translated: CASSGGVDYGYTF.

This clone was picked up one time. The chain recombines TRBV9 with TRBJ2-5, with TRBD2 matching over 11 bases. The CDR3 is 18 residues long. Losses at the gene ends were 0 bases for V and 6 bases for J; bases not matched to a gene: 13. Germline V CDR1 and CDR2: SGDLS, YYNGEE. Here the CDR3 reads CASSVAPLSGGASKTQYF. The DNA of the CDR3 is TGTGCCAGCAGCGTAGCCCCCCTTAGCGGGGGGGCCAGTAAGACCCAGTACTTC.

This clone was observed once. The chain combines TRBV6-2 or TRBV6-3 with TRBJ2-7; TRBD2 aligns across 8 bases. Germline lookup yields CDR1 MNHEY and CDR2 SVGEGT. CDR3 size: 16 residues. V lost 4 bases to trimming and J lost 2 bases; unmatched junction nucleotides: 10. CDR3 in DNA: TGTGCCAGCAGTTCCCCCGGACTAGCCACCACCTACGAGCAGTACTTC. Protein: CASSSPGLATTYEQYF.

This chain joins TRBV6-2 or TRBV6-3 and TRBJ2-3; TRBD2 aligns across 8 bases. Germline lookup yields CDR1 MNHEY and CDR2 SVGEGT. The CDR3 extends over 16 amino acids. V gave up 6 bases and J gave up 1 base; unmatched junction bases: 9. CDR3 DNA sequence: TGTGCCAGCAGCCACACCGAAGCGGGGGGCACAGATACGCAGTATTTT. Translation: CASSHTEAGGTDTQYF.

V is TRBV10-2 and J is TRBJ2-3; 9 positions agree with TRBD2. Germline trimming cut 3 bases from V and 2 bases from J; bases unmatched to any gene: 3. This CDR3 comprises 15 residues. Germline V gene data show CDR1 as WSHSY and CDR2 as SAAADI. The CDR3 protein is CASSEQRGATDTQYF. In nucleotides, the CDR3 is TGCGCCAGCAGTGAACAGCGGGGGGCCACAGATACGCAGTATTTT.

The chain uses TRBV9 and TRBJ1-6; D is unclear. With 0 bases removed from V and 10 bases from J, the gap between germline ends came to 11 bases. The CDR3 length is 14 residues. Looked up from germline, CDR1 is SGDLS and CDR2 is YYNGEE. The CDR3 spells CASSVAQANSPLHF. As DNA, the CDR3 is TGTGCCAGCAGCGTAGCTCAGGCCAACTCACCCCTCCACTTT.

The V and J genes are TRBV3-1 (or the pseudogene TRBV3-2) and TRBJ2-3; 7 nucleotides align to TRBD2. V was pared by 0 bases and J by 6 bases, with 9 bases of the junction left unmatched. From germline, CDR1 is LGHDT and CDR2 YNNKEL (reference sequence). This CDR3 has 16 residues. The CDR3, as DNA: TGTGCCAGCAGCCAAGATACTAGCGTAGGAGTGGATACGCAGTATTTT. Its translation: CASSQDTSVGVDTQYF.

The V gene is TRBV6-5, the J gene TRBJ1-2; no clear D gene. The CDR3 has 14 amino acids. The V gene's germline CDR1 is MNHEY and CDR2 SVGAGI. With 6 bases removed from V and 7 bases from J, the gap between germline ends came to 18 bases. DNA of the CDR3: TGTGCCAGCAGGGGAAATGAGTATTTGTTTGGCTACACCTTC. It specifies CASRGNEYLFGYTF.